This T cell receptor beta chain was identified during a study of T cell responses to AZD1222 COVID-19 vaccine. General study results and limits: Unmutated variant regions are reportedly the target of nearly half of TCRs that are spike-specific. Donor demographics were predominantly white British with a female majority; clonal diversity may be underestimated. It was only six AZD1222 recipients who were seropositive at baseline.

J lost 8 bases, V lost 6 bases, and 5 bases had no gene match. Germline assignment: CDR1 MNHEY and CDR2 SVGAGI. CDR3 length: 14 residues. A remark on this clone: Its antigen is as yet unknown.

The method was immunoSEQ multiplex PCR; TCRdb's version includes in-frame clones alone and lacks a portion of them. This table holds fewer than 110,000 clones, 90% found once. Sequencing used peripheral blood, obtained on day 0 of AZD1222 vaccination. The chain has TRBV6-5 and TRBJ2-3; TRBD2 aligns across 13 bases. This TCR derives from an adult in good health. Here the CDR3 reads CASRLTSGGGTQYF. The CDR3 bases are TGTGCCAGCAGACTCACTAGCGGGGGGGGTACGCAGTATTTT.